The clone carrying this TCR beta chain was recorded at least ten times. Its antigen is as yet unknown. One junction end does not reproduce the germline sequence, and a read error may be involved. This sample stems from a study of T-cell reconstitution after alpha-beta-depleted transplantation in children. Regarding the study as a whole: As was reported, about two months after transplant, alpha-beta T cells came from several hundred expanded graft clones. Surviving recipient cells, namely T cells and thymic progenitors, were the source of high day-60 TCRbeta diversity in some patients. At the one-year point after transplant, T-cell counts and TCRbeta diversity were found to come mostly from T cells that had been newly produced.

Unique molecular identifiers were incorporated into the prepared TCRbeta library. TCRdb independently ran MiXCR on the PCR reads; one entry per CDR3 protein. Of about 580,000 distinct CDR3 sequences listed, around 23% are singletons. Germline lookup yields CDR1 MDHEN and CDR2 SYDVKM. The CDR3 runs to 12 residues. This clonotype was sampled from a boy in the first two years of life who had a stem cell transplant for acute myeloid leukemia, so the T cells may come from the graft donor. The starting material was PBMCs, mostly from graft donor cells, obtained 360 days after TCRalphabeta/CD19-depleted stem cell transplant. The chain links TRBV28 to TRBJ1-6; D unclear. CDR3 loop: CASSFYYSPLHF. The CDR3 DNA reads TGTGCCAGCAGTTTCTATTATTCACCCCTCCACTTT.